This TCR beta chain was sequenced in a study of cytomegalovirus exposure and HLA in healthy donors. Study outcomes and limitations: In an earlier analysis, about 87% or about 30%: the productive usage of most TCR beta V segments. A later analysis found TCR association rates differed by HLA locus, highest for DRB1 and lowest for HLA-C.

The PCR used 60 Vbeta and 13 Jbeta primers. Assay used: immunoSEQ multiplex PCR; TCRdb lists only in-frame clones, some missing. There are about 250,000 clones in the sample; around 83% occur only once, and 0.24% lies in the top ten. About this clone itself: Its specificity is unknown.

The CDR3 has 13 amino acids. The germline V gene has CDR1 SGHRS and CDR2 YFSETQ. The germline V and J ends were trimmed by 4 bases and 9 bases, with 16 bases remaining between them. The sequence derives from a girl between 2 and 10 years old in good health and CMV-seronegative. The chain carries TRBV5-1 and TRBJ2-5; TRBD2 might be the D (7 bases). Sequences were obtained from PBMCs. For the CDR3, the DNA is TGCGCCAGCAGCCCCAGCGGGGAGGGGGCCCAGTACTTC. This encodes CASSPSGEGAQYF.